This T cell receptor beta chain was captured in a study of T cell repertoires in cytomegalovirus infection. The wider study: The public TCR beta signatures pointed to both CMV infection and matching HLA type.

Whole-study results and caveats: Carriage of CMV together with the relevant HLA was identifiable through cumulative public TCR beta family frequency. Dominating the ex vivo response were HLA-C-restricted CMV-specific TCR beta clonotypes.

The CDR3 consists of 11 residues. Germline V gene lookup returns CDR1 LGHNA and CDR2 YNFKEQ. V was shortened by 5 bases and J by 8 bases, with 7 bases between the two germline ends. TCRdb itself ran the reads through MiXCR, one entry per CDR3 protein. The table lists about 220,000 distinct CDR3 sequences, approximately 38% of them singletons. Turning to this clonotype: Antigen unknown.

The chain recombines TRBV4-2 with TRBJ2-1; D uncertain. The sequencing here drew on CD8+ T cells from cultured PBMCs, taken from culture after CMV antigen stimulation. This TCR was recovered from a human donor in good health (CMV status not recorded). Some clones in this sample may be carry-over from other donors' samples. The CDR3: CASSDSDEQFF. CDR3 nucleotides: TGTGCCAGCAGCGATTCCGATGAGCAGTTCTTC.